This is a list of T cell receptor beta chains from one sample in a study of identical twins. MiXCR, run by TCRdb on the 5' RACE reads, gives a single entry per CDR3 protein. The sample contains hundreds of thousands of distinct CDR3 sequences, about 14% of which appear only once. The sequenced material came from memory (CD45RO+) T cells sorted from blood. The origin of the receptors is a woman younger than 35 in good health. CDR3s include the opening cysteine and the closing phenylalanine or tryptophan. A D gene is named only where the DNA matches it firmly. A row's size may be missing; if present it is once, few, many or a size class.

v_gene,abundance,j_gene,d_gene,CDR3nt,CDR3aa
TRBV5-6,many,TRBJ1-5,TRBD1,TGTGCCAGCAGCTTGCGTGGGACAGCGGATCAGCCCCAGCATTTT,CASSLRGTADQPQHF
TRBV5-6,once,TRBJ2-1,TRBD2,TGTGCCAGCAGCTTGGCTAGCGGGAGGTTCGATGAGCAGTTCTTC,CASSLASGRFDEQFF
TRBV7-9,many,TRBJ2-5,.,TGTGCCAGCAGCTTTGACCGAGTCAGAAAAGAGACCCAGTACTTC,CASSFDRVRKETQYF
TRBV7-9,many,TRBJ2-2,.,TGTGCCAGCAGCCGCGGGGGCCGCCCGAACACCGGGGAGCTGTTTTTT,CASSRGGRPNTGELFF
TRBV20-1,many,TRBJ1-1,.,TGCAGTGCCACTAGAGGGGGTGTCACTGAAGCTTTCTTT,CSATRGGVTEAFF
TRBV7-8,few,TRBJ1-5,TRBD1,TGTGCCAGCAGCTCAAGGGACAGGGTCCAGCCCCAGCATTTT,CASSSRDRVQPQHF
TRBV20-1,few,TRBJ2-2,.,TGCAGTGCTAGAGATCACGTTACCGGGGAGCTGTTTTTT,CSARDHVTGELFF
TRBV5-1,few,TRBJ2-1,TRBD2,TGCGCCAGCAGCCCGGGACTAGCGGGGACCTTATACAATGAGCAGTTCTTC,CASSPGLAGTLYNEQFF
TRBV11-3,few,TRBJ1-1,.,TGTGCCAGCAGCTTAGTTCCCAGGGGCACTGAAGCTTTCTTT,CASSLVPRGTEAFF
TRBV20-1,many,TRBJ2-3,.,TGCAGCTCGCCCGGGGGAATGAGCACAGATACGCAGTATTTT,CSSPGGMSTDTQYF
TRBV11-2,many,TRBJ1-4,.,TGTGCCAGCAGCTTGGGGTATAAGGGTGAAAAACTGTTTTTT,CASSLGYKGEKLFF
TRBV5-6,many,TRBJ2-5,.,TGTGCCAGCAGCCCGGGGGTAGGGCAGGGAAGTCAAGAGACCCAGTACTTC,CASSPGVGQGSQETQYF
TRBV27,.,TRBJ2-6,.,TGTGCCAGCAGGTCCGGGACGTACTCCTCTGGGGCCAACGTCCTGACTTTC,CASRSGTYSSGANVLTF
TRBV18,few,TRBJ1-5,TRBD1,TGTGCCAGCTCAGGACAGGGGGCGGATCAGCCCCAGCATTTT,CASSGQGADQPQHF
TRBV5-1,many,TRBJ2-6,.,TGCGCCAGCAGCTTGGCTGGGGCCAACGTCCTGACTTTC,CASSLAGANVLTF
TRBV7-2,few,TRBJ2-1,.,TGTGCCAGCAGCTTATCCGGGACAAAATACAATGAGCAGTTCTTC,CASSLSGTKYNEQFF
TRBV10-3,.,TRBJ2-3,TRBD1,TGTGCCATCAGTGAGTCATGGCCAGGGGGCGCAGATACGCAGTATTTT,CAISESWPGGADTQYF
TRBV7-2,.,TRBJ2-1,.,TGTGCCAGCAGCTTACAGTGGAATGAGCAGTTCTTC,CASSLQWNEQFF
TRBV12-3/TRBV12-4,.,TRBJ2-7,TRBD1,TGTGCCAGCAGTCACCAGGACAGGCTTAACGAGCAGTACTTC,CASSHQDRLNEQYF
TRBV6-2/TRBV6-3,.,TRBJ1-1,.,TGTGCCAGCAGTTACTCGAGGAGAACAGAAGCTTTCTTT,CASSYSRRTEAFF
TRBV7-9,many,TRBJ1-3,.,TGTGCCAGCAGCTCGCCCGAGGCTGGAAACACCATATATTTT,CASSSPEAGNTIYF
TRBV20-1,.,TRBJ2-3,TRBD2,TGCAGTGCAACGCTAGCGGGGGGGCAGGCAGATACGCAGTATTTT,CSATLAGGQADTQYF
TRBV7-9,many,TRBJ1-2,TRBD1,TGTGCCAGCAGCTTACGGGGCGGGGACAGTAACTATGGCTACACCTTC,CASSLRGGDSNYGYTF
TRBV20-1,few,TRBJ2-7,TRBD1,TGCAGTGCTAGAAGTGGACAGGTCTACGAGCAGTACTTC,CSARSGQVYEQYF
TRBV20-1,few,TRBJ2-7,.,TGCAGTGCTAGAGCAGGGGCTAGGTCCTACGAGCAGTACTTC,CSARAGARSYEQYF
TRBV4-3,.,TRBJ2-5,TRBD2,TGCGCCAGCAGCCAAGATCTTAGCGGGGGGGTTCAAGAGACCCAGTACTTC,CASSQDLSGGVQETQYF
TRBV5-1,few,TRBJ2-3,.,TGCGCCAGCAGCTCGGACAGAAACACAGATACGCAGTATTTT,CASSSDRNTDTQYF
TRBV5-6,.,TRBJ1-2,.,TGTGCCAGCAGCTCGACAGGTTTAGATTATGGCTACACCTTC,CASSSTGLDYGYTF
TRBV2,.,TRBJ2-2,TRBD2,TGTGCCAGCAGTATCCAGCGGGATCGCACCGGGGAGCTGTTTTTT,CASSIQRDRTGELFF
TRBV7-9,.,TRBJ1-2,.,TGTGCCAGCAGCTTCGACAGTCACTATGGCTACACCTTC,CASSFDSHYGYTF
TRBV20-1,.,TRBJ2-3,TRBD1,TGCAGTGCTAGAGGACCTGGGACAGCTACAGATACGCAGTATTTT,CSARGPGTATDTQYF
TRBV9,.,TRBJ2-3,.,TGTGCCAGCAGCGTAGTTGGTTCATCGGATACGCAGTATTTT,CASSVVGSSDTQYF
TRBV10-3,.,TRBJ2-7,TRBD1,TGTGCCATCAGTAAGGGAGGACAGGGGCGGTACGAGCAGTACTTC,CAISKGGQGRYEQYF
TRBV10-3,.,TRBJ2-1,TRBD1,TGTGCCATCAGGGGGGACAGGGGGGACAATGAGCAGTTCTTC,CAIRGDRGDNEQFF
TRBV5-1,many,TRBJ2-3,TRBD1,TGCGCCAGCAGCTTGGCCGGTTGGCAGGGGGGCACAGATACGCAGTATTTT,CASSLAGWQGGTDTQYF
TRBV11-2,few,TRBJ2-7,.,TGTGCCAGCAGCTTTCGGGCGTACGATACAAATTTATGGTCCTACGAGCAGTACTTC,CASSFRAYDTNLWSYEQYF
TRBV6-2/TRBV6-3,many,TRBJ1-2,.,TGTGCCAGCAGCTATACAGTCAGCGGTGTCGGCTACACCTTC,CASSYTVSGVGYTF
TRBV4-2,few,TRBJ2-3,TRBD2,TGTGCCAGCAGCCAAGGGTCGCCTTTGCGGGGGGGCAAAACAGATACGCAGTATTTT,CASSQGSPLRGGKTDTQYF
TRBV4-2,few,TRBJ2-5,.,TGTGCCAGCAGCCAAGAGATGGAGACCCAGTACTTC,CASSQEMETQYF
TRBV3-1,.,TRBJ1-3,TRBD1,TGTGCCAGCAGTGCGACTCCGACAGGGGCGGACACCATATATTTT,CASSATPTGADTIYF
TRBV6-6,few,TRBJ1-5,TRBD1,TGTGCCACGAAACAGGGGGCTGCTCAGCCCCAGCATTTT,CATKQGAAQPQHF